This TCR beta chain was recorded in a study of blood T cell repertoires in COVID-19. Looking at the study overall: Samples taken during acute and convalescent COVID-19 were collected in the United States, Italy and Spain. PBMCs, B-cell-depleted T cells, or T cells provided the cDNA or gDNA that made up the material.

Original processing notes: Reference gene primer amplification yielded estimated nucleated cell counts. The method was immunoSEQ multiplex PCR; TCRdb's version includes in-frame clones alone and lacks a portion of them. V and J calls and clone size are copied from that table; D and trimming were computed from the DNA. In the table there are around 270,000 clones, around 89% of which are singletons. The CDR3 has 13 residues. V gave up 5 bases and J gave up 2 bases, with 7 bases separating them. Looked up from germline, CDR1 is LNHDA and CDR2 is SQIVND (reference sequence). The sequencing sample was made of peripheral blood. This receptor was taken from a middle-aged man with acute or convalescent COVID-19. The V gene is TRBV19, the J gene TRBJ2-1; weak D call: TRBD2 (5 bases). The CDR3: CASSEEAYNEQFF. The DNA for the CDR3 is TGTGCCAGTAGTGAGGAGGCCTACAATGAGCAGTTCTTC.